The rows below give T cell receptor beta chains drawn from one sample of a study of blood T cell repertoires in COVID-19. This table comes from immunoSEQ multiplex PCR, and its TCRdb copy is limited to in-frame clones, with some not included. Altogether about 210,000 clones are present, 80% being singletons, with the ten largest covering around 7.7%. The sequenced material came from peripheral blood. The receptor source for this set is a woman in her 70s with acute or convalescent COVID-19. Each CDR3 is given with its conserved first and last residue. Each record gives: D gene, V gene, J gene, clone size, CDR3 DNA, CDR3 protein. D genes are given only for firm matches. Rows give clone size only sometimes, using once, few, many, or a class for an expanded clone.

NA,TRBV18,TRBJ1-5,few,TGTGCCAGCTCTCCGCAGGGGTCTTGGGGCAATCAGCCCCAGCATTTT,CASSPQGSWGNQPQHF
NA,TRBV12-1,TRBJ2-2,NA,TGTGCCAGCAGCCTGACAGGGGACACCGGGGAGCTGTTTTTT,CASSLTGDTGELFF
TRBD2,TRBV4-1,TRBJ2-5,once,TGCGCCAGCAGCCAAGTCTGGCCGGGACTAGCGGGGGCCCACCAAGAGACCCAGTACTTC,CASSQVWPGLAGAHQETQYF
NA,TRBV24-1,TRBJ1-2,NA,TGTGCCACCAGTGGGAGTGCGTATCTAGGCTACACCTTC,CATSGSAYLGYTF
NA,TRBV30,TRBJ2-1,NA,TGTGCCTGGAGACAGGTCGCTTACAATGAGCAGTTCTTC,CAWRQVAYNEQFF
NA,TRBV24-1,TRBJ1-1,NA,TGTGCCACCAGTGATACAGGGACTGAAGCTTTCTTT,CATSDTGTEAFF
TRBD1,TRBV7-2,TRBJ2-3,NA,TGTGCCAGCAGCCAGGACAGGGGCGCAGATACGCAGTATTTT,CASSQDRGADTQYF
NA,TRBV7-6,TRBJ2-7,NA,TGTGCCAGCAGCTTAGCCCAGGGGGGCTCCTACGAGCAGTACTTC,CASSLAQGGSYEQYF
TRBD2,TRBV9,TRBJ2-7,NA,TGTGCCCGCAGCGTTGGGGGTGGCGGGGGGTTCCTCTACGAGCAGTACTTC,CARSVGGGGGFLYEQYF
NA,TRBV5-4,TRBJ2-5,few,TGTGCCAGCAGCTTGGGGCGGGAGACCCAGTACTTC,CASSLGRETQYF
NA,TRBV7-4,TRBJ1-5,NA,TGTGCCAGCAGCCCATCGCCCCAGCATTTT,CASSPSPQHF
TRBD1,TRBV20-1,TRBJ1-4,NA,TGCAGTGCTAGTCCACCGGGACAGGGAAATGAAAAACTGTTTTTT,CSASPPGQGNEKLFF
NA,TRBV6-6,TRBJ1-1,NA,TGTGCCAGTTTAATGGGGGGGATAGCTAACACTGAAGCTTTCTTT,CASLMGGIANTEAFF
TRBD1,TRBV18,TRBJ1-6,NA,TGTGCCAGCTCACCGAAGGGACAGGTAAATTCACCCCTCCACTTT,CASSPKGQVNSPLHF
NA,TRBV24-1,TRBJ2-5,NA,TGTGCCACCAGTGACTTACCCCAACAGGGCCCACGAGAGACCCAGTACTTC,CATSDLPQQGPRETQYF
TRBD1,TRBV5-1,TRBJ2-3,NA,TGCGCCAGCACCCGGACAGGGTTTTCGGCTAGCACAGATACGCAGTATTTT,CASTRTGFSASTDTQYF
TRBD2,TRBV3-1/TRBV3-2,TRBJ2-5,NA,TGTGCCAGCAGCCAAGGATGGGGACTAGCGGGAACCCAAGAGACCCAGTACTTC,CASSQGWGLAGTQETQYF
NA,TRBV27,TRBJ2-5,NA,TGTGCCAGCAGTCCGCCGGGGGAGACCCAGTACTTC,CASSPPGETQYF
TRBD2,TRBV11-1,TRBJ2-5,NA,TGTGCCAGCAGCCAAACTAGCGGGGGGGAACAAGAGACCCAGTACTTC,CASSQTSGGEQETQYF